The next 21 T cell receptor beta chains were all read from a single sample in a study of T cell responses to AZD1222 COVID-19 vaccine. Sequencing used immunoSEQ multiplex PCR; TCRdb keeps in-frame clones, though not all of them. The table has 130,000 to 150,000 clones, 90% to 95% seen once. Here the sequenced sample was peripheral blood, taken on day 0 of AZD1222 vaccination. The receptors stem from an adult in good health.

The chain has TRBV30 and TRBJ2-2; D is unresolved. The CDR3 contains 14 residues. Per germline, CDR1 GTSNPN and CDR2 SVGIG (reference sequence). The ends were cut back, 8 bases at V and 0 bases at J, with 13 bases in the middle. This CDR3 is CALKRRANTGELFF. CDR3 nucleotides: TGTGCCCTCAAGAGACGGGCGAACACCGGGGAGCTGTTTTTT.

The chain links TRBV2 to TRBJ1-2; possibly TRBD1 for D (5 bases). Trimming removed 4 bases from V and 7 bases from J, with 16 bases in between. The CDR3 spans 14 residues. Germline CDR1 SNHLY, CDR2 FYNNEI. The CDR3 sequence: CASSVRSGGAGYTF. In DNA form, the CDR3 reads TGTGCCAGCAGTGTTAGGTCGGGAGGGGCTGGCTACACCTTC.

The CDR3 protein is CASSPRGRNYNEQFF. CDR3 nucleotides: TGTGCCAGCAGTCCACGTGGGCGGAACTACAATGAGCAGTTCTTC. The rearrangement uses TRBV7-8 and TRBJ2-1; D is unresolved. Germline lookup yields CDR1 SGHVS and CDR2 FQNEAQ. The V and J ends lost 6 bases and 3 bases respectively, with 15 bases between them. The CDR3 has 15 residues.

The chain uses TRBV3-1 (or the pseudogene TRBV3-2) and TRBJ2-3; maybe TRBD2 (6 bases). V was clipped by 4 bases and J by 3 bases, with 14 bases between them. CDR3 length equals 15 residues. Germline values: CDR1 LGHDT, CDR2 YNNKEL (reference sequence). The CDR3 bases are TGTGCCAGCAGCCTCGCGGGACCGGGGACAGATACGCAGTATTTT. Protein product: CASSLAGPGTDTQYF.

The chain uses TRBV7-9 and TRBJ1-1, with unresolved D. V shed 3 bases and J shed 4 bases, with 6 bases lying between them. This CDR3 contains 12 residues. Germline V gene data show CDR1 as SEHNR and CDR2 as FQNEAQ (reference sequence). DNA of the CDR3: TGTGCCAGCAGCTTTGGCCGCACTGAAGCTTTCTTT. Protein: CASSFGRTEAFF.

This chain uses TRBV14 with TRBJ1-1, with a possible D match to TRBD1 (6 bases). Germline V gene data show CDR1 as SGHDN and CDR2 as FVKESK. Trimming took off 0 bases at V and 7 bases at J, with 9 bases between the two ends. The CDR3 is made up of 13 amino acids. The CDR3 is CASSQDRGGEAFF. CDR3 bases: TGTGCCAGCAGCCAAGACAGGGGAGGTGAAGCTTTCTTT.

V is TRBV2 and J is TRBJ1-1; D is unresolved. CDR3 length: 14 residues. Trimming removed 11 bases from V and 3 bases from J, with 19 bases in between. Germline CDR1 and CDR2: SNHLY and FYNNEI. CDR3 residues: CAGFSGNDYTEAFF. In nucleotides, the CDR3 is TGTGCCGGGTTTTCTGGAAACGACTACACTGAAGCTTTCTTT.

The chain recombines TRBV7-2 with TRBJ2-5, with TRBD1 matching over 12 bases. CDR1 SGHTA and CDR2 FQGNSA come from the germline V gene. V lost 4 bases to trimming and J lost 5 bases; unmatched junction nucleotides: 5. This CDR3 contains 15 residues. CDR3 sequence reads: CASSSGTGGYETQYF. CDR3 bases: TGTGCCAGCAGCTCCGGGACAGGGGGCTATGAGACCCAGTACTTC. The full variable domain, completed using reference TRBV7-2 and TRBJ2-5, is GAGVSQSPSNKVTEKGKDVELRCDPISGHTALYWYRQSLGQGLEFLIYFQGNSAPDKSGLPSDRFSAERTGGSVSTLTIQRTQQEDSAVYLCASSSGTGGYETQYFGPGTRLLVL.

This chain connects TRBV12-3 or TRBV12-4 to TRBJ1-1; D not certain. Trimming took 6 bases from V and 0 from J, leaving 5 bases between them. The CDR3 runs to 12 residues. The CDR3 reads CASRSMNTEAFF. DNA of the CDR3: TGTGCCAGCAGATCAATGAACACTGAAGCTTTCTTT.

This rearrangement joins TRBV4-1 to TRBJ2-3, with a tentative D call TRBD2 (6 bases). The CDR3 spans 16 residues. Germline V lookup: CDR1 MGHRA, CDR2 YSYEKL. Trimming cost V 0 bases and J 10 bases, with 20 bases left between them. Here the CDR3 reads CASSQEARGYRQPQYF. The CDR3 bases are TGCGCCAGCAGCCAAGAGGCTCGGGGGTACCGGCAGCCGCAGTATTTT.

V usage is TRBV27 and J usage is TRBJ1-6; maybe TRBD1 (6 bases). The V end lost 9 bases, the J end lost 5 bases, and 11 bases lay between the germline ends. The germline CDR1 and CDR2 sequences are MNHEY and SMNVEV (reference sequence). The CDR3 covers 13 residues. CDR3 bases: TGTGCCAGTAGGACAGCGAATAATTCACCCCTCCACTTT. This gives the protein CASRTANNSPLHF.

CDR3 DNA sequence: TGTGCCAGCACGGACGAAACTTACACCGGGGAGCTGTTTTTT. As protein: CASTDETYTGELFF. This rearrangement joins TRBV18 to TRBJ2-2; no clear D. The length of the CDR3 is 14 residues. V lost 8 bases, J lost 3 bases, and 13 bases lay in between. Germline V CDR1 and CDR2: KGHSH, LQKENI.

With respect to this clone: Other DNA sequences in the sample encode the same CDR3. V and J are TRBV20-1 and TRBJ1-5; a weak D match, TRBD1 (5 bases). The CDR3 is made up of 13 amino acids. Deletions cut 3 bases from V and 0 bases from J, with 6 bases between. Germline lookup yields CDR1 DFQATT and CDR2 SNEGSKA (reference sequence). The CDR3 reads CSASRGSNQPQHF. The CDR3 nucleotides are TGCAGTGCTAGTAGGGGTAGCAATCAGCCCCAGCATTTT.

J is TRBJ2-7 and V is TRBV7-3; D may be TRBD2 (6 bases). Trimming took 1 base from V and 5 from J, leaving 12 bases between them. This CDR3 is 14 amino acids long. CDR1 SGHTA and CDR2 FQGTGA come from the germline V gene. The CDR3 loop is CASSLIPSVDEQYF. The DNA for the CDR3 is TGTGCCAGCAGCTTAATTCCTAGCGTGGACGAGCAGTACTTC.

The CDR3 DNA reads TGTGCCGGTTTACTCTCACGGAACACTGAAGCTTTCTTT. Amino acid sequence: CAGLLSRNTEAFF. J is TRBJ1-1 and V is TRBV30; D ambiguous. Germline CDR1 and CDR2: GTSNPN and SVGIG (reference sequence). CDR3 length equals 13 residues. V lost 8 bases, J lost 1 base, and 14 bases lay in between.

This clone was seen a few times. The chain carries TRBV29-1 and TRBJ2-7; D ambiguous. The CDR3 is 16 residues long. The germline V gene has CDR1 SQVTM and CDR2 ANQGSEA. The V and J ends lost 4 bases and 3 bases respectively, with 22 bases between them. The CDR3 loop is CSVVAPVSGVSYEQYF. CDR3 coding DNA: TGCAGCGTTGTAGCCCCCGTGAGTGGGGTTAGCTACGAGCAGTACTTC.

The chain recombines TRBV30 with TRBJ1-5; D remains ambiguous. Per the germline V gene, CDR1 is GTSNPN and CDR2 is SVGIG (reference sequence). The V gene lost 5 bases and the J gene lost 0 bases, with 14 bases spanning the gap. The CDR3 length is 15 residues. The CDR3 loop reads CAWAPTHHSNQPQHF. The CDR3 DNA reads as TGTGCCTGGGCCCCGACACACCATAGCAATCAGCCCCAGCATTTT. Looking up the rest from reference TRBV30 and TRBJ1-5 gives the full variable domain: SQTIHQWPATLVQPVGSPLSLECTVEGTSNPNLYWYRQAAGRGLQLLFYSVGIGQISSEVPQNLSASRPQDRQFILSSKKLLLSDSGFYLCAWAPTHHSNQPQHFGDGTRLSIL.

This chain uses TRBV3-1 (or the pseudogene TRBV3-2) with TRBJ1-3; D call uncertain. CDR1 and CDR2 (germline): LGHDT, YNNKEL (reference sequence). Trimming removed 0 bases from V and 4 bases from J, with 7 bases in between. This CDR3 comprises 14 residues. CDR3 region: CASSQEQNGNTIYF. The CDR3 DNA is TGTGCCAGCAGCCAAGAACAGAACGGAAACACCATATATTTT.

The chain carries TRBV9 and TRBJ1-3; D is uncertain. This CDR3 contains 14 residues. Germline CDR1 SGDLS, CDR2 YYNGEE. V was clipped by 2 bases and J by 3 bases, with 9 bases between them. The CDR3 nucleotides read TGTGCCAGCAGCGTTTCGAGAGGTGGAAACACCATATATTTT. Its translation: CASSVSRGGNTIYF. The entire variable domain, with the rest obtained from reference TRBV9 and TRBJ1-3, is as follows: DSGVTQTPKHLITATGQRVTLRCSPRSGDLSVYWYQQSLDQGLQFLIQYYNGEERAKGNILERFSAQQFPDLHSELNLSSLELGDSALYFCASSVSRGGNTIYFGEGSWLTVV.

Only one count was recorded for this clone. The chain joins TRBV7-9 to TRBJ1-1, with D unresolved. Germline assignment: CDR1 SEHNR and CDR2 FQNEAQ (reference sequence). Trimming pared 4 bases from V and 3 bases from J, leaving 12 bases between. This CDR3 is 14 amino acids long. CDR3 protein: CASSYGWPDTEAFF. DNA for the CDR3: TGTGCCAGCAGCTACGGTTGGCCAGACACTGAAGCTTTCTTT.

The chain joins TRBV30 to TRBJ2-3, with TRBD1 matching 7 bases. The germline V gene encodes CDR1 GTSNPN and CDR2 SVGIG (reference sequence). The trim removed 3 bases at V and 1 base at J, leaving 7 bases unmatched. The CDR3 sequence is 15 residues long. CDR3 DNA sequence: TGTGCCTGGAGCCCCGGGACAGCAGGCACAGATACGCAGTATTTT. Residues: CAWSPGTAGTDTQYF.